The next 18 T cell receptor beta chains were all read from a single sample in a study of OX40 agonist ivuxolimab in advanced cancers. TCRdb's table, derived via immunoSEQ multiplex PCR, lists solely in-frame clones and lacks some. The sample has 60,000 to 65,000 clones, approximately 80% seen once. This sample comprised CD4+ or CD8+ T cells sorted from blood, obtained in a trial of the OX40 agonist ivuxolimab. Every receptor here comes from an adult with an advanced solid tumor such as melanoma, head and neck, liver or kidney cancer.

V usage is TRBV7-2 and J usage is TRBJ1-2; no clear D gene. V dropped 5 bases and J dropped 2 bases, with 15 bases sitting between them. Germline loops: CDR1 SGHTA, CDR2 FQGNSA. The CDR3 is 15 amino acids. The CDR3 coding sequence is TGTGCCAGCAGCCCCGGAGCACCCGAGAACTATGGCTACACCTTC. Protein: CASSPGAPENYGYTF.

This chain joins TRBV5-1 and TRBJ2-7; no definite D call. Germline V lookup: CDR1 SGHRS, CDR2 YFSETQ. Trimming took 4 bases from V and 0 from J, leaving 8 bases between them. The CDR3 runs to 13 residues. CDR3 sequence: CASSVKSSYEQYF. DNA of the CDR3: TGCGCCAGCAGCGTCAAAAGCTCCTACGAGCAGTACTTC.

The rearrangement links TRBV5-1 to TRBJ1-2; 10 positions match TRBD1. V lost 4 bases to trimming and J lost 7 bases; unmatched junction nucleotides: 10. Germline V gene data show CDR1 as SGHRS and CDR2 as YFSETQ. The CDR3 totals 15 residues. CDR3 residues: CASSLETGGAAGYTF. In DNA form, the CDR3 reads TGCGCCAGCAGCCTTGAGACAGGGGGCGCGGCTGGCTACACCTTC.

The chain is built from TRBV25-1 and TRBJ2-7; D is ambiguous. The CDR3 spans 14 residues. The V and J ends lost 8 bases and 0 bases respectively, with 14 bases between them. The germline V gene encodes CDR1 MGHDK and CDR2 SYGVNS. The CDR3 region has the DNA TGTGCCAGCGGTAGGGCCGGATCCTCCTACGAGCAGTACTTC. This sequence encodes CASGRAGSSYEQYF.

The V gene is TRBV15, the J gene TRBJ2-1; D assignment may be TRBD1 or TRBD2 (5 bases each). Deletions cut 8 bases from V and 3 bases from J, with 11 bases between. The CDR3 length is 13 residues. CDR1 is LNHNV and CDR2 is YYDKDF in the germline V gene (reference sequence). CDR3 DNA sequence: TGTGCCACCCGGGGCGGGCTCTACAATGAGCAGTTCTTC. This sequence encodes CATRGGLYNEQFF.

The V call is TRBV6-1, the J call TRBJ1-5, with a tentative D call TRBD1 (5 bases). V lost 2 bases and J lost 6, with 8 bases in between. There are 13 residues in the CDR3. The germline CDR1 and CDR2 sequences are MNHNS and SASEGT. Here the CDR3 DNA reads TGTGCCAGCAGTGAAAAGAGGGGTCAGCCCCAGCATTTT. Amino acid sequence: CASSEKRGQPQHF.

This rearrangement joins TRBV6-6 to TRBJ1-2; D is unresolved. Trimming stripped 6 bases from V and 3 bases from J, with 5 bases between. Per the germline V gene, CDR1 is MNHNY and CDR2 is SVGAGI (reference sequence). CDR3 length equals 11 residues. Written as DNA, the CDR3 is TGTGCCAGCAGCGATGACTATGGCTACACCTTC. Amino acids: CASSDDYGYTF.

The J gene is TRBJ1-2, the V gene TRBV5-4; TRBD1 is a possible D gene (5 bases). Germline CDR1 SGHNT, CDR2 YYREEE (reference sequence). The CDR3 is 12 residues long. The V end was cut by 3 bases, the J end by 10 bases, with 13 bases between. The CDR3 is CASSWTPRAYTF. The DNA of the CDR3 is TGTGCCAGCAGCTGGACTCCCAGGGCCTACACCTTC.

This clone was found once. The rearrangement links TRBV5-1 to TRBJ2-1; 9 bases match TRBD2. Germline lookup yields CDR1 SGHRS and CDR2 YFSETQ. CDR3 length equals 15 residues. V dropped 6 bases and J dropped 7; count of bases not matched to a gene: 11. The CDR3 region has the DNA TGCGCCAGCACCACGATAGCGGGAGCGAGGAATGAGCAGTTCTTC. Its translation: CASTTIAGARNEQFF.

The chain couples TRBV6-1 to TRBJ2-7; 8 bases line up with TRBD2. V gave up 6 bases and J gave up 3 bases; unmatched junction bases: 10. The germline V gene encodes CDR1 MNHNS and CDR2 SASEGT. The CDR3 covers 15 residues. The CDR3 DNA reads as TGTGCCAGCAGCCCCCGGGAGGGGACCTTCTACGAGCAGTACGTC. It yields the protein CASSPREGTFYEQYV.

Points on this clone: Other DNA sequences from this sample encode an identical CDR3 as well. The chain recombines TRBV7-8 with TRBJ2-7, with D uncertain. V lost 2 bases and J lost 2, with 10 bases in between. CDR1 is SGHVS, CDR2 FQNEAQ, per germline. CDR3 length: 14 residues. CDR3 DNA: TGTGCCAGCAGCTTAAGGGCCGGACCCTACGAGCAGTACTTC. It translates to CASSLRAGPYEQYF.

J is TRBJ2-3 and V is TRBV5-5; D gene ambiguous. Deletions cut 4 bases from V and 1 base from J, with 10 bases between. This CDR3 is built from 14 residues. From germline, CDR1 is SGHKS and CDR2 YYEKEE (reference sequence). CDR3 protein: CASSPRPRTDTQYF. CDR3 sequence (DNA): TGTGCCAGCAGCCCGAGACCCCGCACAGATACGCAGTATTTT.

The J gene is TRBJ2-7, the V gene TRBV2; no clear D. The germline V and J ends were trimmed by 0 bases and 9 bases, with 12 bases remaining between them. Germline V gives CDR1 SNHLY, CDR2 FYNNEI. The length of the CDR3 is 13 residues. CDR3 region: CASSEAWHMRQYV. CDR3 nucleotides: TGTGCCAGCAGTGAAGCCTGGCATATGCGGCAGTACGTC.

The chain joins TRBV11-3 to TRBJ1-1; D gene uncertain. From germline, CDR1 is SGHNT and CDR2 YENEEA. V dropped 8 bases and J dropped 4 bases, with 11 bases sitting between them. The CDR3 contains 12 residues. The CDR3 region has the DNA TGTGCCAGCCGTCTTCACGGCACTGAAGCTTTCTTT. Its protein is CASRLHGTEAFF.

The rearrangement joins TRBV4-1 to TRBJ2-3, with D possibly called TRBD1 or TRBD2 (5 bases each). The germline V and J ends were trimmed by 1 base and 4 bases, with 15 bases remaining between them. The CDR3 consists of 16 residues. Per the germline V gene, CDR1 is MGHRA and CDR2 is YSYEKL. CDR3 loop: CASSQAWDPLADTQYF. In DNA, the CDR3 is TGCGCCAGCAGCCAAGCGTGGGACCCCCTGGCAGATACGCAGTATTTT.

The V gene is TRBV7-3, the J gene TRBJ2-7; 7 bases are a match to TRBD1. With V trimmed by 2 bases and J by 2 bases, 6 bases remained unmatched. The CDR3 has 15 amino acids. Germline values: CDR1 SGHTA, CDR2 FQGTGA. In nucleotides, the CDR3 is TGTGCCAGCAGCTTAGGAGACAGGGCCACCTACGAGCAGTACTTC. This gives the protein CASSLGDRATYEQYF.

The chain joins TRBV10-3 to TRBJ1-1; no clear D gene. Between the trimmed V and J ends, which lost 7 bases and 1 base, there was a span of 7 bases. From germline, CDR1 is ENHRY and CDR2 SYGVKD. This CDR3 is 12 amino acids long. The CDR3: CAIMAGNTEAFF. As DNA, the CDR3 is TGTGCCATCATGGCAGGGAACACTGAAGCTTTCTTT.

V is TRBV5-6 and J is TRBJ2-1; 8 bases match TRBD2. Germline values: CDR1 SGHDT, CDR2 YYEEEE. Trimming took 1 base from V and 7 from J; bases not matched to a gene: 13. The CDR3 is 17 amino acids. The DNA for the CDR3 is TGTGCCAGCAGCTTGCGGCTAGCGGGCAACCTTTGGAATGAGCAGTTCTTC. It yields the protein CASSLRLAGNLWNEQFF.